This TCR beta chain was profiled in a study of shared clonotypes between healthy human individuals. Trimming took 3 bases from V and 2 from J, leaving 10 bases between them. CDR1 is KGHSH, CDR2 LQKENI, per germline. CDR3 size: 14 residues. The table came from immunoSEQ multiplex PCR; TCRdb's copy has only in-frame clones and leaves some out. The data show some 2 million clones, 90% to 95% seen once. The chain carries TRBV18 and TRBJ2-5; tentatively, D is TRBD2 (5 bases). Sample: naive CD4+ T cells sorted from blood. Noted subset: CD45RA+ positively selected. This receptor was taken from a man younger than 30 in good health. Written as DNA, the CDR3 is TGTGCCAGCTCACCGGGAGTGATTCAAGAGACCCAGTACTTC. Amino acid sequence: CASSPGVIQETQYF. Looking up the rest from reference TRBV18 and TRBJ2-5 gives the full variable domain: NAGVMQNPRHLVRRRGQEARLRCSPMKGHSHVYWYRQLPEEGLKFMVYLQKENIIDESGMPKERFSAEFPKEGPSILRIQQVVRGDSAAYFCASSPGVIQETQYFGPGTRLLVL.